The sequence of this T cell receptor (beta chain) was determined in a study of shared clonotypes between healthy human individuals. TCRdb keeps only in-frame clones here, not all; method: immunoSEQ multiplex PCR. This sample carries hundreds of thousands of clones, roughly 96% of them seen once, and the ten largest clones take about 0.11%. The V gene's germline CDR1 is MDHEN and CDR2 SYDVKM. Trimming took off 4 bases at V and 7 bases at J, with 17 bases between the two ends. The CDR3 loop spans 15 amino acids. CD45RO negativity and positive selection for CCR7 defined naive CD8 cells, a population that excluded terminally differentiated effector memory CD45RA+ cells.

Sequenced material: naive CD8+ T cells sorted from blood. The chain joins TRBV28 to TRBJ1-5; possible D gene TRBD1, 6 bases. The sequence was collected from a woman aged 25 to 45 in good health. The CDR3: CASSWQGPAYQPQHF. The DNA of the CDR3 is TGTGCCAGCAGTTGGCAGGGGCCTGCTTACCAGCCCCAGCATTTT.